One and the same sample provided the 21 T cell receptor beta chains below, sequenced in a study of OX40 agonist ivuxolimab in advanced cancers. This table comes from immunoSEQ multiplex PCR, and its TCRdb copy is limited to in-frame clones, with some not included. This repertoire shows about 53,000 clones, 80% to 90% found once; its top ten account for under 13%. This material consisted of CD4+ or CD8+ T cells sorted from blood, taken in a trial of the OX40 agonist ivuxolimab. These receptors were taken from an adult with an advanced solid tumor such as melanoma, head and neck, liver or kidney cancer.

V and J are TRBV29-1 and TRBJ2-3; D unclear. The CDR3 consists of 12 residues. Germline V CDR1 and CDR2: SQVTM, ANQGSEA. With 4 bases removed from V and 2 bases from J, the gap between germline ends came to 7 bases. CDR3: CSVATNTDTQYF. The CDR3 DNA is TGCAGCGTTGCTACAAACACAGATACGCAGTATTTT.

The chain couples TRBV6-6 to TRBJ1-4, with D perhaps matching TRBD1 (5 bases). The CDR3 has 13 amino acids. Germline V lookup: CDR1 MNHNY, CDR2 SVGAGI (reference sequence). Trimming took 7 bases from V and 4 from J, leaving 10 bases between them. The CDR3 is CASTIQVNEKLFF. The CDR3 DNA sequence: TGTGCCAGCACGATACAGGTTAATGAAAAACTGTTTTTT.

This chain connects TRBV6-6 to TRBJ1-1, with TRBD1 matching over 7 bases. There are 13 residues in the CDR3. Germline-derived CDR1 and CDR2 are MNHNY and SVGAGI (reference sequence). The V segment lost 6 bases and the J segment 4 bases; nucleotides outside the gene matches: 5. CDR3 DNA: TGTGCCAGCAGAACCTACAGGGGCACTGAAGCTTTCTTT. Residues: CASRTYRGTEAFF.

The genes are TRBV6-6 and TRBJ1-2; D ambiguous. Trimming pared 0 bases from V and 8 bases from J, leaving 16 bases between. The CDR3 is 15 residues long. Looked up from germline, CDR1 is MNHNY and CDR2 is SVGAGI (reference sequence). Here the CDR3 reads CASSYSVAATTGYTF. CDR3 DNA: TGTGCCAGCAGTTACTCGGTCGCGGCAACGACGGGCTACACCTTC.

The chain combines TRBV5-1 with TRBJ1-1; possible D gene TRBD1, 6 bases. The CDR3 contains 13 residues. The germline CDR1 and CDR2 sequences are SGHRS and YFSETQ. V dropped 4 bases and J dropped 4 bases, with 11 bases sitting between them. The CDR3 DNA is TGCGCCAGCAGCGCCCGGGACACCACTGAAGCTTTCTTT. Translating it yields CASSARDTTEAFF. The complete variable domain, with remaining parts taken from reference TRBV5-1 and TRBJ1-1, reads KAGVTQTPRYLIKTRGQQVTLSCSPISGHRSVSWYQQTPGQGLQFLFEYFSETQRNKGNFPGRFSGRQFSNSRSEMNVSTLELGDSALYLCASSARDTTEAFFGQGTRLTVV.

The V and J genes are TRBV27 and TRBJ2-5; 10 bases are a match to TRBD1. The CDR3 length is 15 residues. CDR1 and CDR2 from the germline V gene are MNHEY and SMNVEV (reference sequence). V lost 5 bases, J lost 4 bases, and 7 bases stayed unmatched. The CDR3 loop reads CASSAGQGITETQYF. For the CDR3, the DNA is TGTGCCAGCAGTGCGGGACAGGGGATAACAGAGACCCAGTACTTC.

J is TRBJ1-5 and V is TRBV6-5; 7 nucleotides match TRBD1. The trim removed 6 bases at V and 5 bases at J, leaving 4 bases unmatched. This CDR3 has 13 residues. Germline V lookup: CDR1 MNHEY, CDR2 SVGAGI. CDR3 nucleotides: TGTGCCAGCAGCCCAGACAGGGATCAGCCCCAGCATTTT. Protein sequence: CASSPDRDQPQHF.

The rearrangement uses TRBV6-1 and TRBJ2-2; 8 positions agree with TRBD2. Per the germline V gene, CDR1 is MNHNS and CDR2 is SASEGT. The junction had 6 bases not matched to a gene; V was cut back by 7 bases and J by 2 bases. CDR3 length equals 15 residues. In DNA form, the CDR3 reads TGTGCCAGCAAGCCGCGGGGGGTCAACACCGGGGAGCTGTTTTTT. Amino acid sequence: CASKPRGVNTGELFF.

This chain uses TRBV27 with TRBJ2-3, with D perhaps being TRBD1 or TRBD2 (5 bases each). The CDR3 runs 18 residues. In germline, CDR1 is MNHEY, CDR2 SMNVEV (reference sequence). The V end was cut by 2 bases, the J end by 5 bases, with 23 bases between. The CDR3 DNA reads TGTGCCAGCAGTTTAAAAGAGTCTCTAGGGGCAGGAGGAGATACGCAGTATTTT. This gives the protein CASSLKESLGAGGDTQYF.

The chain combines TRBV19 with TRBJ2-5; D is uncertain. The length of the CDR3 is 13 residues. CDR1 is LNHDA, CDR2 SQIVND, per germline (reference sequence). The V and J ends lost 1 base and 5 bases respectively, with 8 bases between them. The CDR3 nucleotides read TGTGCCAGTAGTATAGCCTGGTTGGAGACCCAGTACTTC. It encodes CASSIAWLETQYF.

This clone was counted between two and nine times. The chain joins TRBV2 to TRBJ2-7; D may be TRBD2 (6 bases). This CDR3 comprises 13 residues. Between the trimmed V and J ends, which lost 8 bases and 3 bases, there was a span of 14 bases. CDR1 and CDR2 (germline): SNHLY, FYNNEI. This CDR3 reads CASGPLGSYEQYF. The CDR3 nucleotides are TGTGCCAGCGGGCCTCTCGGGAGCTACGAGCAGTACTTC.

The chain carries TRBV6-1 and TRBJ2-1; D is ambiguous. Germline CDR1 reads MNHNS; CDR2 reads SASEGT. The CDR3 sequence is 16 residues long. V dropped 2 bases and J dropped 8 bases, with 19 bases sitting between them. The CDR3 region has the DNA TGTGCCAGCAGTGAACTAACGCCATGGTCCTTCGATGAGCAGTTCTTC. It encodes CASSELTPWSFDEQFF.

The CDR3 spells CASSLATGLAGGLYEQYF. DNA of the CDR3: TGTGCCAGCAGCTTAGCTACCGGACTAGCGGGAGGACTTTACGAGCAGTACTTC. This rearrangement joins TRBV7-8 to TRBJ2-5, with 14 bases that match TRBD2. The J call is uncertain, as TRBJ2-7 better fits the DNA end. This CDR3 has 18 residues. Germline CDR1 and CDR2: SGHVS and FQNEAQ.

This chain connects TRBV30 to TRBJ1-3; D possibly corresponds to TRBD1 (6 bases). Trimming cost V 5 bases and J 4 bases, with 18 bases left between them. CDR1 and CDR2 from the germline V gene are GTSNPN and SVGIG (reference sequence). The CDR3 is 15 residues long. The CDR3: CAWARLGASGNTIYF. CDR3 nucleotides: TGTGCCTGGGCCAGGTTGGGGGCGTCGGGAAACACCATATATTTT.

The chain carries TRBV19 and TRBJ1-5, with D uncertain. Germline V CDR1 and CDR2: LNHDA, SQIVND (reference sequence). This CDR3 spans 15 amino acids. V lost 3 bases and J lost 5, with 14 bases in between. The CDR3 is CASSMSGFLHQPQHF. The CDR3, as DNA: TGTGCCAGTAGTATGTCAGGTTTCCTACATCAGCCCCAGCATTTT.

The genes are TRBV5-4 and TRBJ2-3; D might be TRBD2 (6 bases). Germline CDR1 reads SGHNT; CDR2 reads YYREEE (reference sequence). The CDR3 consists of 15 residues. Trimming removed 2 bases from V and 5 bases from J, with 15 bases in between. The CDR3 spells CASSFPQPEGDTQYF. In nucleotides, the CDR3 is TGTGCCAGCAGCTTTCCCCAACCGGAGGGAGATACGCAGTATTTT.

The CDR3 is CASSPDLNTEAFF. In DNA form, the CDR3 reads TGTGCCAGCTCACCGGATCTGAACACTGAAGCTTTCTTT. The chain links TRBV18 to TRBJ1-1, with unresolved D. Germline-derived CDR1 and CDR2 are KGHSH and LQKENI. The V and J ends lost 3 bases and 0 bases respectively, with 5 bases between them. The CDR3 has 13 residues. The entire variable domain, with the rest obtained from reference TRBV18 and TRBJ1-1, is as follows: NAGVMQNPRHLVRRRGQEARLRCSPMKGHSHVYWYRQLPEEGLKFMVYLQKENIIDESGMPKERFSAEFPKEGPSILRIQQVVRGDSAAYFCASSPDLNTEAFFGQGTRLTVV.

The V gene is TRBV5-8, the J gene TRBJ1-5, with D perhaps matching TRBD1 (6 bases). CDR1 and CDR2 from the germline V gene are SGHTS and YDEGEE. The CDR3 length is 14 residues. The germline V and J ends were trimmed by 4 bases and 3 bases, with 11 bases remaining between them. CDR3 in DNA: TGTGCCAGCAGCCCCGGACAGAACAATCAGCCCCAGCATTTT. Residues: CASSPGQNNQPQHF.

CDR3 sequence: CASSPAGAVKAGGDEDTQYF. The CDR3 DNA sequence: TGTGCCAGCAGTCCAGCGGGGGCGGTAAAAGCGGGAGGGGATGAAGATACGCAGTATTTT. This chain joins TRBV28 and TRBJ2-3, with 10 bases that match TRBD2. Germline loops: CDR1 MDHEN, CDR2 SYDVKM. The length of the CDR3 is 20 residues. J lost 5 bases, V lost 5 bases, and 22 bases had no gene match.

This chain links TRBV28 with TRBJ2-4; 11 nucleotides align to TRBD2. This CDR3 has 14 amino acids. With 7 bases clipped from V and 6 bases from J, the junction kept 5 bases outside the gene matches. Germline lookup yields CDR1 MDHEN and CDR2 SYDVKM. The CDR3 nucleotides are TGTGCCAGCACCAAAACTAGCGGGAGAAACATTCAGTACTTC. Translating gives CASTKTSGRNIQYF.

The V and J genes are TRBV7-2 and TRBJ2-7; 8 bases agree with TRBD1. This CDR3 is built from 14 residues. V shed 5 bases, J shed 2 bases, and the junction held 5 bases outside the gene matches. Germline V gene data show CDR1 as SGHTA and CDR2 as FQGNSA. The CDR3 sequence: CASSGPQGAYEQYF. CDR3 coding DNA: TGTGCCAGCAGCGGGCCACAGGGGGCCTACGAGCAGTACTTC.